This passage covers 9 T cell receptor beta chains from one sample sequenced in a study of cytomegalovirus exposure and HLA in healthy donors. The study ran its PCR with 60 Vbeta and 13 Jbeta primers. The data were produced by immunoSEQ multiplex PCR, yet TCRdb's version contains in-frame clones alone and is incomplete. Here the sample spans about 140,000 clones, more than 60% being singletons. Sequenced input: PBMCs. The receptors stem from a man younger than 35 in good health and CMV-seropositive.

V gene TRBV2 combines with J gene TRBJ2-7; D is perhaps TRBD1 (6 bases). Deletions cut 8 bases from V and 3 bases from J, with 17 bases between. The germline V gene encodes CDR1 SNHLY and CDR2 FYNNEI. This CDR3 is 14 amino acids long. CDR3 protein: CASLRTEASYEQYF. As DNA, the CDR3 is TGTGCCAGCCTTCGGACAGAAGCTAGCTACGAGCAGTACTTC.

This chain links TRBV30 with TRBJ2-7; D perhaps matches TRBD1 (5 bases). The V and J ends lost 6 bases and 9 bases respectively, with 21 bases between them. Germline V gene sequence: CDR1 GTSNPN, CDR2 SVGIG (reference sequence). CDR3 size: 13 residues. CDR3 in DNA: TGTGCCTGTGCCTCGGACAATCGTCTGGTGCAGTACTTC. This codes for CACASDNRLVQYF.

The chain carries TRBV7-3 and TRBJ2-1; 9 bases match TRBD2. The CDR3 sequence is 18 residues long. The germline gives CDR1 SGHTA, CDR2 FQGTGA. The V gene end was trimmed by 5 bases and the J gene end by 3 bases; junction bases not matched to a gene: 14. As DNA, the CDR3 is TGTGCCAGCAGCCTATTGGGGACTAGCCCGGGAGGCTACAATGAGCAGTTCTTC. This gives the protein CASSLLGTSPGGYNEQFF.

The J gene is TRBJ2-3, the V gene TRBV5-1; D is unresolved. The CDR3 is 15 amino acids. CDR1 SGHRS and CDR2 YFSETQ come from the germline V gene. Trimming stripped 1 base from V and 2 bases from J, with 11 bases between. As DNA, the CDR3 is TGCGCCAGCAGCTTGATACCTTCTAACACAGATACGCAGTATTTT. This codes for CASSLIPSNTDTQYF. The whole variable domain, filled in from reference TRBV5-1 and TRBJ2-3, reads KAGVTQTPRYLIKTRGQQVTLSCSPISGHRSVSWYQQTPGQGLQFLFEYFSETQRNKGNFPGRFSGRQFSNSRSEMNVSTLELGDSALYLCASSLIPSNTDTQYFGPGTRLTVL.

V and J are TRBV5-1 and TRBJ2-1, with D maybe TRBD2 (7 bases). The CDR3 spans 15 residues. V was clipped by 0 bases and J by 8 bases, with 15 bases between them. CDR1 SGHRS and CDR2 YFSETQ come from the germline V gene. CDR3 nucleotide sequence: TGCGCCAGCAGCTTGGATGGGAGGGGGTTCGATGAGCAGTTCTTC. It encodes CASSLDGRGFDEQFF.

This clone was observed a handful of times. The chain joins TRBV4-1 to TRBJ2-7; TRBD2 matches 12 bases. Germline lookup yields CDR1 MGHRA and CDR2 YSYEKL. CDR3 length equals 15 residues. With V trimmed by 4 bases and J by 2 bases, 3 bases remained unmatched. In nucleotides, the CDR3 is TGCGCCAGCAGCCGACTAGCGGGAGATGCCTACGAGCAGTACTTC. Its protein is CASSRLAGDAYEQYF.

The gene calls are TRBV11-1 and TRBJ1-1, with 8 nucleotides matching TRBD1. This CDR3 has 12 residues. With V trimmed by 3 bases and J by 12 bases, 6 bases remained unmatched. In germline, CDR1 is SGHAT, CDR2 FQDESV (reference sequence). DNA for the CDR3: TGTGCCAGCAGCTTCGCGACAGGGGTATCTTTCTTT. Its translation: CASSFATGVSFF.

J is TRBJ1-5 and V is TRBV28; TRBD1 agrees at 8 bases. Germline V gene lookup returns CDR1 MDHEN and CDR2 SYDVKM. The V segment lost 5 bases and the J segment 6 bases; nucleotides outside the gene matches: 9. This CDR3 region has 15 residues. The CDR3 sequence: CASSGAGGRFQPQHF. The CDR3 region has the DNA TGTGCCAGCAGTGGGGCAGGGGGCCGGTTTCAGCCCCAGCATTTT.

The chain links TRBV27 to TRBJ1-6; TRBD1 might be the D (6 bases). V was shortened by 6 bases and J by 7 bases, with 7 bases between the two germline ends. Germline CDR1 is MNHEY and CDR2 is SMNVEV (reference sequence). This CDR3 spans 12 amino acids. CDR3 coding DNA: TGTGCCAGCAGAACAGGGAATTCACCCCTCCACTTT. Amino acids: CASRTGNSPLHF.